This T cell receptor beta chain was obtained from a study of blood T cell repertoires in COVID-19. Study-level information: Sample material is recorded as cDNA or gDNA derived from T cells, B-cell-depleted T cells, or PBMCs.

Source study methods: Reference gene primer amplification gave nucleated cell count estimates. Sequencing was performed with immunoSEQ multiplex PCR; in TCRdb, only in-frame clones are kept and a portion is missing. The V and J calls and clone size were taken over from that table, and D and trimming were inferred from the DNA. In the table there are 350,000 to 400,000 clones, 85% to 90% of which are singletons. Participants' reported clinical history set cohort assignment. Cohort 3 recovered donors had two negative PCRs, clearance, or symptom resolution. The CDR3 has 13 residues. The V and J ends lost 4 bases and 7 bases respectively, with 13 bases between them. Germline CDR1 reads MNHEY; CDR2 reads SMNVEV (reference sequence).

The rearrangement links TRBV27 to TRBJ1-1; D ambiguous. Sequencing input: PBMCs or T cells enriched from blood (not recorded which). The sequence came from a man aged 18-30 years who had recovered from COVID-19. The CDR3 spells CASSSGVYIEAFF. The CDR3 nucleotides read TGTGCCAGCAGTTCCGGAGTTTACATTGAAGCTTTCTTT.